This T cell receptor beta chain was documented in a study of blood T cell repertoires in COVID-19. Study summary: PBMCs, B-cell-depleted T cells, or T cells were the source of the cDNA or gDNA that made up the material.

Here immunoSEQ multiplex PCR was the method, and the copy in TCRdb shows in-frame clones only, minus some. The sample carries about 86,000 clones, more than 85% recorded once. The TCR comes from a woman between 45 and 60 years old with acute COVID-19. Sequenced input: PBMCs or T cells enriched from blood (not recorded which).

CDR3 loop: CASSLVGRGYEQYF. The DNA of the CDR3 is TGTGCCAGCAGCTTGGTAGGTCGGGGTTACGAGCAGTACTTC. The V and J genes are TRBV5-6 and TRBJ2-7; D may be TRBD2 (5 bases). This CDR3 comprises 14 residues. The germline CDR1 and CDR2 sequences are SGHDT and YYEEEE. V dropped 0 bases and J dropped 4 bases, with 11 bases sitting between them.